A single sample gave rise to the 11 T cell receptor beta chains below, sequenced in a study of post-analysis software for immune sequencing data. The antigens for these receptors are not known. Study-wide results and limits: When patients were compared with controls, about five TRBV segments were more frequent, TRBV5-6, TRBV5-1 and TRBV20-1 among them.

Carried by the TCR beta cDNA libraries were unique molecular identifiers. MiXCR, applied by TCRdb to the PCR reads, yields one record per CDR3 protein. The table includes about 200,000 distinct CDR3 sequences, approximately 29% detected once. The material sequenced was blood. The source is a girl younger than 18 with multiple sclerosis.

Ten or more counts support this clonotype. The chain uses TRBV4-1 and TRBJ1-2; D unresolved. Trimming removed 5 bases from V and 3 bases from J, with 22 bases in between. There are 17 residues in the CDR3. The germline V gene encodes CDR1 MGHRA and CDR2 YSYEKL. CDR3 bases: TGCGCCAGCAGCGCCCGGACTCCTCGTCAGAGTTACTATGGCTACACCTTC. Translation: CASSARTPRQSYYGYTF.

This clonotype turned up a few times. The chain uses TRBV6-5 and TRBJ1-1; D possibly corresponds to TRBD1 (5 bases). Looked up from germline, CDR1 is MNHEY and CDR2 is SVGAGI. This CDR3 region has 18 residues. Trimming took off 0 bases at V and 5 bases at J, with 22 bases between the two ends. The CDR3 sequence is CASSYSGGSWGTETEAFF. CDR3 sequence (DNA): TGTGCCAGCAGTTACTCGGGGGGTTCATGGGGGACGGAGACTGAAGCTTTCTTT.

As concerns this clonotype: At one boundary the junction diverges from the germline segment, which might be a read error. The genes are TRBV4-1 and TRBJ2-1, with TRBD2 matching 7 bases. CDR3 length: 14 residues. Per the germline V gene, CDR1 is MGHRA and CDR2 is YSYEKL. CDR3 region: CVSSPGGGANEQFF. The DNA for the CDR3 is TGCGTCAGCAGCCCGGGAGGAGGGGCCAATGAGCAGTTCTTC.

The rearrangement links TRBV9 to TRBJ1-1; D is possibly TRBD1 (6 bases). Per germline, CDR1 SGDLS and CDR2 YYNGEE. Deletions cut 0 bases from V and 3 bases from J, with 12 bases between. The CDR3 has 15 amino acids. CDR3 sequence: CASSVAPRGDTEAFF. CDR3 sequence (DNA): TGTGCCAGCAGCGTAGCTCCTAGGGGGGACACTGAAGCTTTCTTT.

This clonotype was counted between two and nine times. The chain combines TRBV6-1 with TRBJ2-1; 9 bases fit TRBD1. The CDR3 runs to 16 residues. Germline CDR1 is MNHNS and CDR2 is SASEGT. The V segment lost 6 bases and the J segment 4 bases; nucleotides outside the gene matches: 10. Here the CDR3 reads CASRDRGTGWYNEQFF. DNA for the CDR3: TGTGCCAGCAGGGACAGAGGGACAGGGTGGTACAATGAGCAGTTCTTC.

The chain links TRBV5-1 to TRBJ2-1; possible D gene TRBD1, 6 bases. Trimming removed 0 bases from V and 0 bases from J, with 10 bases in between. The CDR3 spans 16 residues. Germline assignment: CDR1 SGHRS and CDR2 YFSETQ. CDR3: CASSLAQGSSYNEQFF. The CDR3 DNA sequence: TGCGCCAGCAGCTTGGCTCAGGGGAGCTCCTACAATGAGCAGTTCTTC.

The chain uses TRBV7-9 and TRBJ1-6; 9 nucleotides match TRBD1. CDR1 is SEHNR and CDR2 is FQNEAQ in the germline V gene (reference sequence). The V gene end was trimmed by 10 bases and the J gene end by 9 bases; junction bases not matched to a gene: 7. This CDR3 contains 13 residues. CDR3 sequence: CATQQGAGSPLHF. DNA for the CDR3: TGTGCCACCCAACAGGGGGCCGGTTCACCCCTCCACTTT.

Worth noting for this clonotype: Given a much more abundant clone one base away, this may be a read error. The chain links TRBV12-3 or TRBV12-4 to TRBJ2-4, with D maybe TRBD2 (5 bases). With 6 bases removed from V and 13 bases from J, the gap between germline ends came to 19 bases. This CDR3 spans 13 amino acids. In nucleotides, the CDR3 is TGTGCCAGCAGCTCCGGACTGGCGGAGATCCAGTACTTC. It codes for CASSSGLAEIQYF.

CDR3 coding DNA: TGTGCCAGCATCCTCCTGGGGGGGGCCTTGGCCGGGGAGCTGTTTTTT. It specifies CASILLGGALAGELFF. This chain links TRBV6-6 with TRBJ2-2; a weak D match, TRBD2 (7 bases). V lost 7 bases and J lost 6, with 21 bases in between. The CDR3 extends over 16 amino acids. CDR1 and CDR2 from the germline V gene are MNHNY and SVGAGI (reference sequence).

This chain connects TRBV18 to TRBJ2-1; 14 positions agree with TRBD2. CDR3 length: 17 residues. CDR1 KGHSH and CDR2 LQKENI come from the germline V gene. The junction had 2 bases not matched to a gene; V was cut back by 0 bases and J by 4 bases. The CDR3, as DNA: TGTGCCAGCTCACCACCGGGACTAGCGGGAGCTTACAATGAGCAGTTCTTC. Its protein product is CASSPPGLAGAYNEQFF.

This sequence joins TRBV7-8 and TRBJ2-1; D is ambiguous. Germline V gene data show CDR1 as SGHVS and CDR2 as FQNEAQ. The CDR3 has 15 residues. V lost 5 bases to trimming and J lost 4 bases, with 15 bases between them. The CDR3 nucleotides read TGTGCCAGCAGCCTCCGAAACGGCAGGTACAATGAGCAGTTCTTC. Translation gives CASSLRNGRYNEQFF.